The next 18 T cell receptor beta chains were all read from a single sample in a study of response to subunit inactivated influenza vaccine. TCRdb reprocessed the RT-PCR reads via MiXCR and lists one record per CDR3 protein. Of more than 400,000 distinct CDR3 sequences listed, 7.2% are singletons. Specimen: PBMCs from blood, collected roughly 24 months after vaccination. Receptors originate from a man aged 50-75 years who received an inactivated influenza vaccine.

This clonotype was found many times. The chain uses TRBV28 and TRBJ2-7, with a tentative D call TRBD2 (6 bases). The germline V gene encodes CDR1 MDHEN and CDR2 SYDVKM. There are 15 residues in the CDR3. With 0 bases removed from V and 2 bases from J, the gap between germline ends came to 11 bases. CDR3 in DNA: TGTGCCAGCAGTTTATGGGGCGGGGACCCCTACGAGCAGTACTTC. As protein: CASSLWGGDPYEQYF.

Many counts were recorded for this clonotype. The CDR3 sequence: CSVGGIGQVGGETQYF. The CDR3 region has the DNA TGCAGCGTTGGCGGAATCGGACAGGTCGGAGGAGAGACCCAGTACTTC. The gene calls are TRBV29-1 and TRBJ2-5; TRBD1 matches 7 bases. Trimming took 4 bases from V and 4 from J; bases not matched to a gene: 15. The CDR3 runs to 16 residues. The germline V gene encodes CDR1 SQVTM and CDR2 ANQGSEA.

The chain carries TRBV6-1 and TRBJ1-1; no firm D call. V lost 2 bases, J lost 5 bases, and 9 bases lay in between. Germline V gene data show CDR1 as MNHNS and CDR2 as SASEGT. This CDR3 has 13 amino acids. The CDR3 region is CASSESRRTEAFF. The CDR3 DNA sequence: TGTGCCAGCAGTGAAAGCCGGAGGACTGAAGCTTTCTTT.

In its sample, this clonotype was seen a few times. The chain is built from TRBV6-2 or TRBV6-3 and TRBJ2-1; D is unclear. V was trimmed by 2 bases and J by 2 bases, leaving 4 bases between them. The CDR3 has 13 amino acids. The germline gives CDR1 MNHEY, CDR2 SVGEGT. Here the CDR3 DNA reads TGTGCCAGCAGTTACGCACCCTACAATGAGCAGTTCTTC. Protein sequence: CASSYAPYNEQFF.

The table lists this clonotype with many counts. The chain uses TRBV18 and TRBJ1-1; D possibly corresponds to TRBD1 (6 bases). From germline, CDR1 is KGHSH and CDR2 LQKENI. The ends were cut back, 8 bases at V and 1 base at J, with 14 bases in the middle. The CDR3 extends over 14 amino acids. Here the CDR3 DNA reads TGTGCCAGCCAACCGGGGGCGACGAACACTGAAGCTTTCTTT. As protein: CASQPGATNTEAFF.

The CDR3 here is CASSPGQGWDEQFF. The CDR3 region has the DNA TGTGCCAGCAGCCCCGGACAGGGGTGGGATGAGCAGTTCTTC. The V gene is TRBV7-2, the J gene TRBJ2-1; 9 positions match TRBD1. CDR3 length: 14 amino acids. Germline V gives CDR1 SGHTA, CDR2 FQGNSA. The V gene end was trimmed by 5 bases and the J gene end by 8 bases; junction bases not matched to a gene: 7.

A few counts support this clonotype. The chain uses TRBV2 and TRBJ2-1; either TRBD1 or TRBD2 may fit D (5 bases each). The germline V gene has CDR1 SNHLY and CDR2 FYNNEI. This CDR3 has 13 residues. V lost 1 base and J 12 bases, leaving 13 bases between the germline ends. For the CDR3, the DNA is TGTGCCAGCAGTGAAGAACGGGGCCGGCGGCAGTTCTTC. As protein: CASSEERGRRQFF.

This clonotype was picked up a small number of times. The CDR3 nucleotides read TGTGCCACCAGCAGAGATGGGAACGCCGGGTACGAGCAGTACTTC. The encoded protein is CATSRDGNAGYEQYF. The gene calls are TRBV15 and TRBJ2-7; unclear D gene. The CDR3 is made up of 15 amino acids. V lost 0 bases to trimming and J lost 4 bases, with 13 bases between them. The germline V gene has CDR1 LNHNV and CDR2 YYDKDF (reference sequence).

V is TRBV14 and J is TRBJ1-4; D is unresolved. The germline CDR1 and CDR2 sequences are SGHDN and FVKESK. The CDR3 runs to 11 residues. Trimming took 0 bases from V and 10 from J, leaving 3 bases between them. DNA of the CDR3: TGTGCCAGCAGCCAAGATGGAAAACTGTTTTTT. Protein product: CASSQDGKLFF.

V and J are TRBV4-3 and TRBJ1-3; the D is unclear. The V end lost 0 bases, the J end lost 2 bases, and 5 bases lay between the germline ends. This CDR3 contains 14 residues. Germline CDR1 and CDR2: LGHNA and YSLEER. CDR3 sequence: CASSQDGPGNTIYF. The CDR3 DNA sequence: TGCGCCAGCAGCCAAGACGGTCCTGGAAACACCATATATTTT.

This clonotype occurred a few times. The chain joins TRBV10-3 to TRBJ2-6; 8 nucleotides align to TRBD2. Germline V gives CDR1 ENHRY, CDR2 SYGVKD. The CDR3 spans 19 residues. V was pared by 6 bases and J by 0 bases, with 13 bases of the junction left unmatched. In DNA form, the CDR3 reads TGTGCCATCAGGCAGAGTACTTTCCGGGAGGGCTCTGGGGCCAACGTCCTGACTTTC. It is translated as CAIRQSTFREGSGANVLTF.

The chain uses TRBV4-1 and TRBJ1-6; D unclear. CDR1 is MGHRA and CDR2 is YSYEKL in the germline V gene. The CDR3 loop spans 14 amino acids. Between the trimmed V and J ends, which lost 8 bases and 0 bases, there was a span of 8 bases. The CDR3 DNA is TGCGCCAGCTCGGATGGCTCCTATAATTCACCCCTCCACTTT. This codes for CASSDGSYNSPLHF.

The V gene is TRBV6-5, the J gene TRBJ1-1, with D perhaps matching TRBD1 (6 bases). CDR1 MNHEY and CDR2 SVGAGI come from the germline V gene. The CDR3 consists of 15 residues. Trimming shortened V by 2 bases and J by 7 bases, and 17 bases separated the two germline ends. The CDR3 sequence: CASSYATGPGSEAFF. The DNA of the CDR3 is TGTGCCAGCAGTTACGCCACAGGGCCAGGAAGTGAAGCTTTCTTT.

V is TRBV14 and J is TRBJ2-7; D assignment may be TRBD1 or TRBD2 (5 bases each). CDR3 length equals 17 residues. Germline loops: CDR1 SGHDN, CDR2 FVKESK. Trimming removed 0 bases at V and 3 bases at J, with 18 bases between. CDR3 loop: CASSQELGPRGLYEQYF. CDR3 sequence (DNA): TGTGCCAGCAGCCAAGAACTGGGACCTCGGGGCCTCTACGAGCAGTACTTC.

This clonotype was recorded a few times. In DNA form, the CDR3 reads TGCAGCTCCCGGCAGGGGCAAGAGACCCAGTACTTC. This encodes CSSRQGQETQYF. The rearrangement joins TRBV29-1 to TRBJ2-5; maybe TRBD1 (6 bases). The CDR3 covers 12 residues. The germline CDR1 and CDR2 sequences are SQVTM and ANQGSEA. Trimming cost V 8 bases and J 2 bases, with 12 bases left between them.

There are many counts of this clonotype. The rearrangement links TRBV5-1 to TRBJ2-1; D is uncertain. The CDR3 has 14 amino acids. Germline V gives CDR1 SGHRS, CDR2 YFSETQ. V lost 0 bases to trimming and J lost 6 bases, with 10 bases between them. In nucleotides, the CDR3 is TGCGCCAGCAGCTTGGCCGCAGTGCTCAATGAGCAGTTCTTC. Translated, it gives CASSLAAVLNEQFF.

The chain joins TRBV20-1 to TRBJ2-2; D ambiguous. The V gene lost 3 bases and the J gene lost 2 bases, with 13 bases spanning the gap. The CDR3 spans 15 residues. Germline loops: CDR1 DFQATT, CDR2 SNEGSKA (reference sequence). DNA of the CDR3: TGCAGTGCTAGCACCTGGACCCGTAACACCGGGGAGCTGTTTTTT. Its translation is CSASTWTRNTGELFF.

The V and J genes are TRBV12-3 or TRBV12-4 and TRBJ2-3, with unresolved D. Trimming left V 3 bases short and J 2 bases short, with 6 bases between. This CDR3 region has 13 residues. The CDR3 nucleotides are TGTGCCAGCAGTTTCTCGCCCACAGATACGCAGTATTTT. Translated: CASSFSPTDTQYF.